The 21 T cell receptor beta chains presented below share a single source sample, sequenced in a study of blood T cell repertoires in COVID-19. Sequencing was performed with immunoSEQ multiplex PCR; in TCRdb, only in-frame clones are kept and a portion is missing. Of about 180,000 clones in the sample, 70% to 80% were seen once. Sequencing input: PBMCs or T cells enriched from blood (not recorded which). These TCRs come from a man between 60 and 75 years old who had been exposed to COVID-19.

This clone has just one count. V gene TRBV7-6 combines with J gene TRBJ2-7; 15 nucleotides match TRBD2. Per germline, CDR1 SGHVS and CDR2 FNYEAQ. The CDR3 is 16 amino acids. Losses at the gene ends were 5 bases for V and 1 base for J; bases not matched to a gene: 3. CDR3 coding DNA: TGTGCCAGCAGCCCAGGACTAGCGGGAGGGTCCTACGAGCAGTACTTC. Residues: CASSPGLAGGSYEQYF. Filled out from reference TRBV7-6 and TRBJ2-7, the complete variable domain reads GAGVSQSPRYKVTKRGQDVALRCDPISGHVSLYWYRQALGQGPEFLTYFNYEAQQDKSGLPNDRFSAERPEGSISTLTIQRTEQRDSAMYRCASSPGLAGGSYEQYFGPGTRLTVT.

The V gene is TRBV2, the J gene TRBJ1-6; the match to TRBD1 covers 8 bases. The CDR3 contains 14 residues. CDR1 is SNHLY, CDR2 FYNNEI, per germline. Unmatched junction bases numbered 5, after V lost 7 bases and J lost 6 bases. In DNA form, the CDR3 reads TGTGCCAGCATGCCGGGACAGGTTAATTCACCCCTCCACTTT. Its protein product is CASMPGQVNSPLHF.

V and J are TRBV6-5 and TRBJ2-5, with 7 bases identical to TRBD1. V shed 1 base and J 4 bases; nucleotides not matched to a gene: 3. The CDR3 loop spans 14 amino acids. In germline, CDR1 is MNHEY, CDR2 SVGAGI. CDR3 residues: CASSYWTGVETQYF. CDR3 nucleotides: TGTGCCAGCAGTTACTGGACAGGAGTAGAGACCCAGTACTTC.

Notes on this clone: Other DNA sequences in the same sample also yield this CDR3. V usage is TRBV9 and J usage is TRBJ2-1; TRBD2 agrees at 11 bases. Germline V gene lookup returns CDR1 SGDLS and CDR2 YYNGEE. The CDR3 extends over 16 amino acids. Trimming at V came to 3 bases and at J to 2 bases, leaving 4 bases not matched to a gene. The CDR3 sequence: CASSGPTSGAYNEQFF. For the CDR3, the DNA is TGTGCCAGCAGCGGCCCGACTAGCGGGGCCTACAATGAGCAGTTCTTC.

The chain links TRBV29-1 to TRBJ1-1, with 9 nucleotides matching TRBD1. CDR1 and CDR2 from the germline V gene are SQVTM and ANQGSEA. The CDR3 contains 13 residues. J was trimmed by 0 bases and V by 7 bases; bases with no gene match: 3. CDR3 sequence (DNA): TGCAGCGCAGGACAGGGGATGAACACTGAAGCTTTCTTT. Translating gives CSAGQGMNTEAFF.

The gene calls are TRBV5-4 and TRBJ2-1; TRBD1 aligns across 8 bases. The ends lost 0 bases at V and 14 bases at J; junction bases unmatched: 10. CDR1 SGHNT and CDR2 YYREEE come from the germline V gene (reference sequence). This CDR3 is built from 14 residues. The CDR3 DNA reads TGTGCCAGCAGCTTGGGGGGAGTGGACAGGGCCGAGTTCTTC. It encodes CASSLGGVDRAEFF.

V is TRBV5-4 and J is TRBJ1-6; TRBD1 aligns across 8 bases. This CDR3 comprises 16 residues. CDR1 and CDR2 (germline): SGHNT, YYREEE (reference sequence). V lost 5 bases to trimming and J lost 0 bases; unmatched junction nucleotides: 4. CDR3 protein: CASRGQADSYNSPLHF. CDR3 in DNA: TGTGCCAGCAGGGGACAGGCCGACTCCTATAATTCACCCCTCCACTTT. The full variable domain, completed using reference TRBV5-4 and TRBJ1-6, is ETGVTQSPTHLIKTRGQQVTLRCSSQSGHNTVSWYQQALGQGPQFIFQYYREEENGRGNFPPRFSGLQFPNYSSELNVNALELDDSALYLCASRGQADSYNSPLHFGNGTRLTVT.

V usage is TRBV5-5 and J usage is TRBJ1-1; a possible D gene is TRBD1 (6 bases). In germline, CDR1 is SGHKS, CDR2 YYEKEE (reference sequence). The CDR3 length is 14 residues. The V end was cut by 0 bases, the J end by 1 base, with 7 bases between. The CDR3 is CASSLEGGNTEAFF. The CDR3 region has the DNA TGTGCCAGCAGCTTGGAAGGGGGGAACACTGAAGCTTTCTTT. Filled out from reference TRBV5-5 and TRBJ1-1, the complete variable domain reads DAGVTQSPTHLIKTRGQQVTLRCSPISGHKSVSWYQQVLGQGPQFIFQYYEKEERGRGNFPDRFSARQFPNYSSELNVNALLLGDSALYLCASSLEGGNTEAFFGQGTRLTVV.

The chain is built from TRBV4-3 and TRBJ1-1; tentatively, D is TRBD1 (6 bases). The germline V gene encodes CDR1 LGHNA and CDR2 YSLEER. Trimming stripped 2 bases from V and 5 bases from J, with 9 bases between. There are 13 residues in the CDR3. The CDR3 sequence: CASSQLGGTEAFF. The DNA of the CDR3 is TGCGCCAGCAGCCAACTAGGGGGAACTGAAGCTTTCTTT.

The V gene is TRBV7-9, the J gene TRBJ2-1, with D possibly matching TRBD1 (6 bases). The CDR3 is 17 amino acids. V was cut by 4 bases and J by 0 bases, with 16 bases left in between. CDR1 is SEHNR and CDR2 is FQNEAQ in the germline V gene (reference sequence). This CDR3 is CASSSWGHKISYNEQFF. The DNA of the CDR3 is TGTGCCAGCAGCTCGTGGGGACACAAGATCTCCTACAATGAGCAGTTCTTC.

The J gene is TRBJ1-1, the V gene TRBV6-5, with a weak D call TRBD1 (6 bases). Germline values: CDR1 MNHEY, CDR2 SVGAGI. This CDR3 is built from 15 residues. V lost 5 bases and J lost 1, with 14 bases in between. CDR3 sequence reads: CASSPPGRGNTEAFF. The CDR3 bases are TGTGCCAGCAGTCCCCCGGGCAGGGGGAACACTGAAGCTTTCTTT.

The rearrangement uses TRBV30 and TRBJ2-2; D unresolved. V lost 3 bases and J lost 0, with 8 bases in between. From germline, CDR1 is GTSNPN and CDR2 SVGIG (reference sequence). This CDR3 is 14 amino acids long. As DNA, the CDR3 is TGTGCCTGGAGAACCAGCGCGAACACCGGGGAGCTGTTTTTT. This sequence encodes CAWRTSANTGELFF. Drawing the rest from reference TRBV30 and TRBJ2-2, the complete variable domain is SQTIHQWPATLVQPVGSPLSLECTVEGTSNPNLYWYRQAAGRGLQLLFYSVGIGQISSEVPQNLSASRPQDRQFILSSKKLLLSDSGFYLCAWRTSANTGELFFGEGSRLTVL.

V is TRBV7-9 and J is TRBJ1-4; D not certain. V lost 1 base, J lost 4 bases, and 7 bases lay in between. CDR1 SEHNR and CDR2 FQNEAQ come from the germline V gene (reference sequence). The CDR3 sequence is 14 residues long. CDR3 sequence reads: CASSLGLINEKLFF. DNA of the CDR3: TGTGCCAGCAGCTTAGGGCTGATTAATGAAAAACTGTTTTTT.

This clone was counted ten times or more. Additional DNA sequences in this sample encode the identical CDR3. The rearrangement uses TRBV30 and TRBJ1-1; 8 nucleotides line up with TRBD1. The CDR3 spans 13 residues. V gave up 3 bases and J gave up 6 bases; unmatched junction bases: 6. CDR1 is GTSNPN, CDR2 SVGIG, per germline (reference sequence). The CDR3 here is CAWSLGTGPEAFF. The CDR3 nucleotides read TGTGCCTGGAGCCTCGGGACAGGCCCTGAAGCTTTCTTT. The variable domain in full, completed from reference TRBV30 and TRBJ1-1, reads SQTIHQWPATLVQPVGSPLSLECTVEGTSNPNLYWYRQAAGRGLQLLFYSVGIGQISSEVPQNLSASRPQDRQFILSSKKLLLSDSGFYLCAWSLGTGPEAFFGQGTRLTVV.

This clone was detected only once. The CDR3, as DNA: TGTGCCAGCAGTATGACACATAGCAATCAGCCCCAGCATTTT. The encoded protein is CASSMTHSNQPQHF. The chain links TRBV6-5 to TRBJ1-5; D remains ambiguous. The V gene's germline CDR1 is MNHEY and CDR2 SVGAGI. CDR3 size: 14 residues. The V and J ends lost 5 bases and 0 bases respectively, with 8 bases between them.

CDR3 in DNA: TGCAGTGCTAGTATTCATGGGACAGGAAAATACGAGCAGTACTTC. It is translated as CSASIHGTGKYEQYF. This chain uses TRBV20-1 with TRBJ2-7; 8 bases fit TRBD1. The ends lost 3 bases at V and 4 bases at J; junction bases unmatched: 11. CDR3 length equals 15 residues. The germline V gene has CDR1 DFQATT and CDR2 SNEGSKA (reference sequence).

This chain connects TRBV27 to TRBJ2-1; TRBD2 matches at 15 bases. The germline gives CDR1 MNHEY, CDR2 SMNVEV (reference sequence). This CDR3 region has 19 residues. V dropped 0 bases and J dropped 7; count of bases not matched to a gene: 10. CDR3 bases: TGTGCCAGCAGTTTATCCGGGACTAGCGGGAGGAGGATTAGGAATGAGCAGTTCTTC. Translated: CASSLSGTSGRRIRNEQFF.

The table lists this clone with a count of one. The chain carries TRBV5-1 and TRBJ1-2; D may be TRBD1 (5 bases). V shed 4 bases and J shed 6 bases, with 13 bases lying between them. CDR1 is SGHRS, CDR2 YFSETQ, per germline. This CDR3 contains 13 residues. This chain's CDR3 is CASSPTLDNGYTF. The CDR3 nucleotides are TGCGCCAGCAGCCCAACGCTGGACAATGGCTACACCTTC.

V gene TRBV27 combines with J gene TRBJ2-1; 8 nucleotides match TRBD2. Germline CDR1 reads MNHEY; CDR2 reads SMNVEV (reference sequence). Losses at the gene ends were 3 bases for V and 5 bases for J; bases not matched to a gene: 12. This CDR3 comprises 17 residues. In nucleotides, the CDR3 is TGTGCCAGCAGTTTTACTAGCGGAAGATCGCTTAACAATGAGCAGTTCTTC. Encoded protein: CASSFTSGRSLNNEQFF.

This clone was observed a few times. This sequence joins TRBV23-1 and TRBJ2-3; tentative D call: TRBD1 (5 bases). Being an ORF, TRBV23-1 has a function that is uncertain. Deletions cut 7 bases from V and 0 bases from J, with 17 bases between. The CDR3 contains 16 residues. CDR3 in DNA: TGCGCCAGCACCCGTCCGACAGTTTTTAGCACAGATACGCAGTATTTT. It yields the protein CASTRPTVFSTDTQYF.

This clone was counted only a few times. In nucleotides, the CDR3 is TGTGCCAGTAGTCTATACGGGACTAGCGGGAGGACTAATGAGCAGTTCTTC. Residues: CASSLYGTSGRTNEQFF. The V call is TRBV19, the J call TRBJ2-1, with TRBD2 matching over 15 bases. Germline V gene sequence: CDR1 LNHDA, CDR2 SQIVND (reference sequence). Trimming removed 5 bases from V and 7 bases from J; junction bases left unmatched: 9. The CDR3 loop spans 17 amino acids. Full variable domain (rest looked up from reference TRBV19 and TRBJ2-1): DGGITQSPKYLFRKEGQNVTLSCEQNLNHDAMYWYRQDPGQGLRLIYYSQIVNDFQKGDIAEGYSVSREKKESFPLTVTSAQKNPTAFYLCASSLYGTSGRTNEQFFGPGTRLTVL.